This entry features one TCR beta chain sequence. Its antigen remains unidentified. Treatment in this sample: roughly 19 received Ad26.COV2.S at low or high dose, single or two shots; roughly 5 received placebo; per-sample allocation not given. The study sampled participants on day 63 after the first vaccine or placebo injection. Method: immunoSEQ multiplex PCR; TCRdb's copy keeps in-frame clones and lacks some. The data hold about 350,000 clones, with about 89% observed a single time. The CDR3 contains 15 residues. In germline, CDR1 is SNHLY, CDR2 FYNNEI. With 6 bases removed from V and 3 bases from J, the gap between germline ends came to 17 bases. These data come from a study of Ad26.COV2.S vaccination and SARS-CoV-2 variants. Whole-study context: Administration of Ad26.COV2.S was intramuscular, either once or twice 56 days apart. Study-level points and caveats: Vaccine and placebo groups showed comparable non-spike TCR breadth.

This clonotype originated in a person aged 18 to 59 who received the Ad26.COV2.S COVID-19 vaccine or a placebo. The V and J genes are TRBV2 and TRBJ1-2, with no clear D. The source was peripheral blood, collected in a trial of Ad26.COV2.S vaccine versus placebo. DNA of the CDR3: TGTGCCAGCAGGGTAGACCTCGAAGGTGACTATGGCTACACCTTC. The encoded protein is CASRVDLEGDYGYTF.